This T cell receptor beta chain was sequenced during a study of sequential checkpoint blockade in melanoma. Study-wide background: First-line arms were nivolumab then ipilimumab, or the reverse, randomized 1:1.

Treatment given: randomized to nivolumab then ipilimumab (arm A) or the reverse (arm B). Sorted cells were live CD3+CD8+, lacking CD19 and CD56, from PBMCs. Sequenced by immunoSEQ multiplex PCR; TCRdb stores in-frame clones only, minus some. The profile covers about 40,000 clones, with roughly 90% appearing a single time and approximately 12% taken by the ten largest. Trimming removed 4 bases from V and 2 bases from J; junction bases left unmatched: 4. The CDR3 has 14 residues. Germline V gene data show CDR1 as PRHDT and CDR2 as FYEKMQ (reference sequence). This rearrangement joins TRBV13 to TRBJ1-1; 7 bases are a match to TRBD1. This clonotype was sampled from a human donor with melanoma. The material was CD8+ T cells sorted from blood (inferred from file names), obtained from a patient given nivolumab and ipilimumab in sequence. The CDR3 nucleotides read TGTGCCAGCAGCTCGACAGGGAGTAACACTGAAGCTTTCTTT. This codes for CASSSTGSNTEAFF.